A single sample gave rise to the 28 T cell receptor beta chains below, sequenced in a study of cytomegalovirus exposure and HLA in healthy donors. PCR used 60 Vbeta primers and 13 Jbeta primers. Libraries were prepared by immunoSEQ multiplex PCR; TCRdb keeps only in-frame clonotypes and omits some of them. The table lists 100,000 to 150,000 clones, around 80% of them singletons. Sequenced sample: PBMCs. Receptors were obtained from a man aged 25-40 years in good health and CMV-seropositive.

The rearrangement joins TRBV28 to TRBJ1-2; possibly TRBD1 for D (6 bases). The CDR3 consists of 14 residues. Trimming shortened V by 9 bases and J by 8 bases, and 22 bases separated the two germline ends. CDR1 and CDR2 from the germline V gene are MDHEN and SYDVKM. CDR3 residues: CASARQEARRGYTF. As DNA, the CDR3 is TGTGCCAGTGCAAGACAGGAAGCCCGTAGAGGCTACACCTTC.

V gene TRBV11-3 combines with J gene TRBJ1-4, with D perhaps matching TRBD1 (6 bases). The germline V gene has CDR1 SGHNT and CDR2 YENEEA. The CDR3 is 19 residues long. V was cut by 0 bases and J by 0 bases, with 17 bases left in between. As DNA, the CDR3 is TGTGCCAGCAGCTTAGATCGGGCAGGGGCTTGGGCAACTAATGAAAAACTGTTTTTT. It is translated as CASSLDRAGAWATNEKLFF.

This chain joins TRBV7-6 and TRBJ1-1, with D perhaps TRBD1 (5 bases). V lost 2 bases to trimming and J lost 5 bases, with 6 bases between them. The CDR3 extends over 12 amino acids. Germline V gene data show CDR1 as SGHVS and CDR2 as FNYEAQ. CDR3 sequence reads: CASSLKGTEAFF. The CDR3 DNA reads TGTGCCAGCAGCTTAAAGGGGACTGAAGCTTTCTTT.

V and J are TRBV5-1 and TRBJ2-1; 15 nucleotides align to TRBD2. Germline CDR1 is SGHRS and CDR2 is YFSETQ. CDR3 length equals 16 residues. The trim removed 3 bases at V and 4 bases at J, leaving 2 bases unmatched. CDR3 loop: CASSWTSGRVYNEQFF. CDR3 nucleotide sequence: TGCGCCAGCAGCTGGACTAGCGGGAGGGTGTACAATGAGCAGTTCTTC.

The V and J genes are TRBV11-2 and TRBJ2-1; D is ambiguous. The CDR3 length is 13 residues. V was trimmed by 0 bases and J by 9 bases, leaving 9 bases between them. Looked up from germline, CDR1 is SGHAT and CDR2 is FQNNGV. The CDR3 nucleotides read TGTGCCAGCAGCTTAGATAGTAGGAGTGAGCAGTTCTTC. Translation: CASSLDSRSEQFF. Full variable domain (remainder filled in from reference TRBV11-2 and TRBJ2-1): EAGVAQSPRYKIIEKRQSVAFWCNPISGHATLYWYQQILGQGPKLLIQFQNNGVVDDSQLPKDRFSAERLKGVDSTLKIQPAKLEDSAVYLCASSLDSRSEQFFGPGTRLTVL.

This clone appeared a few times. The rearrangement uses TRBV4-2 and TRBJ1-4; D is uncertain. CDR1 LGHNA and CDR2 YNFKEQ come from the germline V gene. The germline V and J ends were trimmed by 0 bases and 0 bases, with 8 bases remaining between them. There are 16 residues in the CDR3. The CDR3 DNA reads TGTGCCAGCAGCCAAGATAGAGGAGCAACTAATGAAAAACTGTTTTTT. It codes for CASSQDRGATNEKLFF.

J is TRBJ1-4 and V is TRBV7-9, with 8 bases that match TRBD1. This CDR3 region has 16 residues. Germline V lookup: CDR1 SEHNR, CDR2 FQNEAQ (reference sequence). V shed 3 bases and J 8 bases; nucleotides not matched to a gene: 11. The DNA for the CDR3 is TGTGCCAGCAGCTTTGGGGGACAGGTTTCCTGGGAAAAACTGTTTTTT. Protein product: CASSFGGQVSWEKLFF. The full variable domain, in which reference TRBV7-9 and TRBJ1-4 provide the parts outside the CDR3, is DTGVSQNPRHKITKRGQNVTFRCDPISEHNRLYWYRQTLGQGPEFLTYFQNEAQLEKSRLLSDRFSAERPKGSFSTLEIQRTEQGDSAMYLCASSFGGQVSWEKLFFGSGTQLSVL.

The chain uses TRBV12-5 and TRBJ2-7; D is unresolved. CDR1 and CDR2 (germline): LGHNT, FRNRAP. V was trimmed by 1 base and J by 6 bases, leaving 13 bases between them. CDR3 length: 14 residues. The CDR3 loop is CASGLDLSRSEQYF. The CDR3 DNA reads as TGTGCTAGTGGTTTGGACTTGTCACGGTCCGAGCAGTACTTC.

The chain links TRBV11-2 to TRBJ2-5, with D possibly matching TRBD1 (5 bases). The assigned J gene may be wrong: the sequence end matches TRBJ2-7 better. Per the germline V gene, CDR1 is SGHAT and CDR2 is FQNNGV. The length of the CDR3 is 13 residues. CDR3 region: CASSPSLGAEQYF. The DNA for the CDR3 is TGTGCCAGCAGCCCCTCGTTAGGGGCCGAGCAGTACTTC.

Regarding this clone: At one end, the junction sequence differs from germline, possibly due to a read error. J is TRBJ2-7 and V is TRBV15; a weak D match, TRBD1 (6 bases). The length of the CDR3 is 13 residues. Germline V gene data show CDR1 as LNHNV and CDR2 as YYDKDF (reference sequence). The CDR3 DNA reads TGTGCCACCAGCAGAGAGGAAGGGTGGGGGCAGGCTTTC. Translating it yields CATSREEGWGQAF.

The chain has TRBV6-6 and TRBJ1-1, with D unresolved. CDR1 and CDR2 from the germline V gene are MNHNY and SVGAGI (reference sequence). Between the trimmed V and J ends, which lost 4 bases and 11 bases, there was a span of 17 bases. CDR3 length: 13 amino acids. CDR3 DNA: TGTGCCAGCAGTTCCGGAGGCGCCCCGGGGGCTTTCTTT. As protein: CASSSGGAPGAFF.

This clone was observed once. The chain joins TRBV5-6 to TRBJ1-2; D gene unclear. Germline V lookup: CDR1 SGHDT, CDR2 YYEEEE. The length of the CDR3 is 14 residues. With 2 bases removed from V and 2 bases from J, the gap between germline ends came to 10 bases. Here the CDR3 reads CASSFGGTNYGYTF. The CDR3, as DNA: TGTGCCAGCAGCTTTGGCGGCACCAACTATGGCTACACCTTC.

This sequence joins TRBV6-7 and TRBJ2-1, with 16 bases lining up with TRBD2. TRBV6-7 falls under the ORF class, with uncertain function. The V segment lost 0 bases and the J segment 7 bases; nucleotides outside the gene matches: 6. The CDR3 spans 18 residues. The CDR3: CASSYSGLAGGPGNEQFF. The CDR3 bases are TGTGCCAGCAGTTACTCGGGACTAGCGGGAGGGCCGGGGAATGAGCAGTTCTTC.

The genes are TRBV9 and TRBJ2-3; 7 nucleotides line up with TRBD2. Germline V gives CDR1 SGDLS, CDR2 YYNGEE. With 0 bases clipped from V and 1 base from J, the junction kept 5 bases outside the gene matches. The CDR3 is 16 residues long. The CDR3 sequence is CASSVGSSGGTDTQYF. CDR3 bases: TGTGCCAGCAGCGTAGGCTCTAGCGGAGGCACAGATACGCAGTATTTT.

The CDR3 region is CASSLRAHGYTF. In DNA form, the CDR3 reads TGTGCCAGCAGTCTGCGGGCCCATGGCTACACCTTC. V usage is TRBV28 and J usage is TRBJ1-2; D gene unclear. The CDR3 runs to 12 residues. V lost 5 bases to trimming and J lost 6 bases, with 10 bases between them. Germline CDR1 reads MDHEN; CDR2 reads SYDVKM.

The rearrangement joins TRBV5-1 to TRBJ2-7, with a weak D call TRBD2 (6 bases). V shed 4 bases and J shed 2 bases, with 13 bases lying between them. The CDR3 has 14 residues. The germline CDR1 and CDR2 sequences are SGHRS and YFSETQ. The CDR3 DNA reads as TGCGCCAGCAGCCGGGGACTTAATCCCTACGAGCAGTACTTC. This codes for CASSRGLNPYEQYF.

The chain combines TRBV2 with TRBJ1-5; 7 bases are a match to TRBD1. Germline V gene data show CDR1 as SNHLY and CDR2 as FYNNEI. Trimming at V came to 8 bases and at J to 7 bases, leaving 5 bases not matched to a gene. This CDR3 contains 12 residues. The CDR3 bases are TGTGCCAGCGGCCGACAGGGCCAGCCCCAGCATTTT. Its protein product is CASGRQGQPQHF.

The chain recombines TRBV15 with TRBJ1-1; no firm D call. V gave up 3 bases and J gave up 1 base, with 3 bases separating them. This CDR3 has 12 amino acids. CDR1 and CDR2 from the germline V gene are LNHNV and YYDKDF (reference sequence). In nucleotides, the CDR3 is TGTGCCACCAGCAGCTGGAACACTGAAGCTTTCTTT. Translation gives CATSSWNTEAFF.

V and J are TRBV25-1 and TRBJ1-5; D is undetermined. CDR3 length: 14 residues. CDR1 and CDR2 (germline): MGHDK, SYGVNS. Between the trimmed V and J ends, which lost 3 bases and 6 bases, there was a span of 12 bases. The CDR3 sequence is CASSDDEARQPQHF. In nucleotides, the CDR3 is TGTGCCAGCAGTGACGACGAGGCCCGTCAGCCCCAGCATTTT.

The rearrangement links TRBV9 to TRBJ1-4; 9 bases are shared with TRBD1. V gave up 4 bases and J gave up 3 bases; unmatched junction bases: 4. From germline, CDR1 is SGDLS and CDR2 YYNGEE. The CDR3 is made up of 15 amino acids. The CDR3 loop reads CASSLQGAPNEKLFF. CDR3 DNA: TGTGCCAGCAGCTTACAGGGGGCGCCTAATGAAAAACTGTTTTTT.

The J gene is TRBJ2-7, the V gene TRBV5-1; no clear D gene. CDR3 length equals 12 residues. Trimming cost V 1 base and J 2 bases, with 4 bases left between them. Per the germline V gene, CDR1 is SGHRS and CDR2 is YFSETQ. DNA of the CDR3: TGCGCCAGCAGCTTGACAGCCTACGAGCAGTACTTC. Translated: CASSLTAYEQYF.

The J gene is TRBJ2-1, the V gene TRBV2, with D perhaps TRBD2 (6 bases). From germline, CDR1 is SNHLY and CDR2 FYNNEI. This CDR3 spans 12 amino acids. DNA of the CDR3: TGTAGCTTGGTAGCGGAATACAATGAGCAGTTCTTC. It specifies CSLVAEYNEQFF.

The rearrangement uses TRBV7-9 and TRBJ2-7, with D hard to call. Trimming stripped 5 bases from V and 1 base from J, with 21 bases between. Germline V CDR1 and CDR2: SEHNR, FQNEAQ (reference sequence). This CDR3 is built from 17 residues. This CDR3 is CASSRTTGERPSYEQYF. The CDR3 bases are TGTGCCAGCAGCCGAACGACCGGAGAGCGACCATCCTACGAGCAGTACTTC.

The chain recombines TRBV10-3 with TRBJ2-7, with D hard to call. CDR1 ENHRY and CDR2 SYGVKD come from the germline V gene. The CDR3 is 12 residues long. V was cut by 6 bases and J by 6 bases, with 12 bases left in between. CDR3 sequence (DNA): TGTGCCATCAGGGGCATGGTTGGCGAGCAGTACTTC. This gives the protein CAIRGMVGEQYF.

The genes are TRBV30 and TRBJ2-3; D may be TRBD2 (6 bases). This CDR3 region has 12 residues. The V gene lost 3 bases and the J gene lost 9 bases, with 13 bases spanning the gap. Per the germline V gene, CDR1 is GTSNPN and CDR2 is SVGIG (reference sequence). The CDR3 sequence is CAWSELAGTQYF. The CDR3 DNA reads TGTGCCTGGAGCGAACTAGCAGGGACGCAGTATTTT. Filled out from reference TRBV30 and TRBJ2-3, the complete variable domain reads SQTIHQWPATLVQPVGSPLSLECTVEGTSNPNLYWYRQAAGRGLQLLFYSVGIGQISSEVPQNLSASRPQDRQFILSSKKLLLSDSGFYLCAWSELAGTQYFGPGTRLTVL.

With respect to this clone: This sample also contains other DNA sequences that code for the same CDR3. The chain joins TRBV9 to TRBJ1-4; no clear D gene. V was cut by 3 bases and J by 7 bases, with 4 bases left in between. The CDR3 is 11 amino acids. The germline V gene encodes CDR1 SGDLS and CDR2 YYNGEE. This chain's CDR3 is CASSAGEKLFF. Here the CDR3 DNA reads TGTGCCAGCAGCGCCGGTGAAAAACTGTTTTTT. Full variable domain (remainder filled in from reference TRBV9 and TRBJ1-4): DSGVTQTPKHLITATGQRVTLRCSPRSGDLSVYWYQQSLDQGLQFLIQYYNGEERAKGNILERFSAQQFPDLHSELNLSSLELGDSALYFCASSAGEKLFFGSGTQLSVL.

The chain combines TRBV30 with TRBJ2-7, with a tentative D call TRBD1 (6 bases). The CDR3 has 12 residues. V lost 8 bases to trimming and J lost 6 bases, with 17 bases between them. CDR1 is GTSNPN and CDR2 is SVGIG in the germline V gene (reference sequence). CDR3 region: CATRTVGGEQYF. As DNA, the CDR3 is TGTGCCACCAGGACAGTCGGCGGCGAGCAGTACTTC.

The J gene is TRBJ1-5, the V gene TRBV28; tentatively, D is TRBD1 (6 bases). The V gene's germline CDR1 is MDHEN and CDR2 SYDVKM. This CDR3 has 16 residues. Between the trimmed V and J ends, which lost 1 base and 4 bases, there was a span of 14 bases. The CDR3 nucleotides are TGTGCCAGCAGTTTATCGGCAGGGGCGGTTAATCAGCCCCAGCATTTT. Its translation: CASSLSAGAVNQPQHF.